This T cell receptor (beta chain) was sequenced for a study of OX40 agonist ivuxolimab in advanced cancers. Study-level points and caveats: Clones of CD4+ and CD8+ blood T cells grew by week 6 at doses of 0.1 to 3.0 mg/kg.

Clones were sequenced by immunoSEQ multiplex PCR, and TCRdb holds only the in-frame ones, with some missing. The sample lists 78,000 or so clones; roughly 92% were seen once. Comment on this clone: What it binds is unknown.

CDR1 is LNHDA and CDR2 is SQIVND in the germline V gene (reference sequence). Trimming left V 4 bases short and J 0 bases short, with 20 bases between. CDR3 length equals 18 residues. The source of this sequence is an adult with an advanced solid tumor such as melanoma, head and neck, liver or kidney cancer. The rearrangement uses TRBV19 and TRBJ2-3; D is tentatively TRBD1 or TRBD2 (7 bases each). Source: CD4+ or CD8+ T cells sorted from blood, taken in a trial of the OX40 agonist ivuxolimab. The CDR3 DNA reads TGTGCCAGTAGTAAGGGGGCGACTAGCTCCTCTAGCACAGATACGCAGTATTTT. Translating gives CASSKGATSSSSTDTQYF. Together with reference TRBV19 and TRBJ2-3, the CDR3 gives the full variable domain: DGGITQSPKYLFRKEGQNVTLSCEQNLNHDAMYWYRQDPGQGLRLIYYSQIVNDFQKGDIAEGYSVSREKKESFPLTVTSAQKNPTAFYLCASSKGATSSSSTDTQYFGPGTRLTVL.